This TCR beta chain is from a study of blood T cell repertoires in COVID-19. Study summary: Material from acute and convalescent COVID-19 was sourced from the United States, Italy and Spain. Sources were T cells, B-cell-depleted T cells, or PBMCs; the material itself was cDNA or gDNA.

Original handling: Using reference gene primer amplification, nucleated cell counts were estimated. Generated by immunoSEQ multiplex PCR, the TCRdb table keeps only in-frame clones and is missing some. V, J and clone size were drawn from that table, and D and trimming were deduced from the DNA. The table has some 150,000 clones, 70% to 85% seen once. CDR1 ENHRY and CDR2 SYGVKD come from the germline V gene. With 1 base clipped from V and 2 bases from J, the junction kept 8 bases outside the gene matches. This CDR3 has 17 amino acids. The specimen sequenced was peripheral blood. V and J are TRBV10-3 and TRBJ2-3, with 8 bases lining up with TRBD2. This sequence originates from a woman aged 50 to 60 with acute or convalescent COVID-19. The chain's CDR3 is CAISELAGNDFTDTQYF. Here the CDR3 DNA reads TGTGCCATCAGTGAGTTAGCGGGGAACGACTTCACAGATACGCAGTATTTT.